This TCR beta chain was identified in a study of cytomegalovirus exposure and HLA in healthy donors. Trimming pared 3 bases from V and 0 bases from J, leaving 9 bases between. Germline CDR1 and CDR2: LNHDA and SQIVND (reference sequence). The CDR3 has 15 amino acids. Produced via immunoSEQ multiplex PCR; TCRdb's table is partial and in-frame only. This table has over 150,000 clones, 70% to 85% appearing once. Sequencing was done on a sample of PBMCs. The chain is built from TRBV19 and TRBJ1-3; D not resolved. The sequence came from a woman aged 25-40 years in good health and CMV-seropositive. The CDR3 coding sequence is TGTGCCAGTAGTATTATGCCGAGCTCTGGAAACACCATATATTTT. Translating it yields CASSIMPSSGNTIYF.